The 5 T cell receptor beta chains in this list originate from one sample, sequenced in a study of beta chain features in type 1 diabetes. Every bit of the isolated RNA underwent reverse transcription, so sequencing read expressed TCRB transcripts. Sequencing was performed with immunoSEQ multiplex PCR; in TCRdb, only in-frame clones are kept and a portion is missing. This table has about 220,000 clones, roughly a tenth appearing once. The material sequenced was central memory CD4+ T cells from blood. The receptors here all came from a man between 18 and 29 years old in good health.

This clone was observed many times. The V gene is TRBV28, the J gene TRBJ2-3; the match to TRBD2 covers 11 bases. This CDR3 has 16 amino acids. J lost 2 bases, V lost 6 bases, and 7 bases had no gene match. The V gene's germline CDR1 is MDHEN and CDR2 SYDVKM. The CDR3 bases are TGTGCCAGCAGCTCATTAGCGGGAGGGGCCACAGATACGCAGTATTTT. This codes for CASSSLAGGATDTQYF.

This clone showed up just a few times. V usage is TRBV7-2 and J usage is TRBJ1-5; D not resolved. The CDR3 spans 12 residues. V lost 4 bases and J 7 bases, leaving 8 bases between the germline ends. CDR1 and CDR2 from the germline V gene are SGHTA and FQGNSA. CDR3: CASSSFRQPQHF. CDR3 sequence (DNA): TGTGCCAGCAGCTCGTTCAGGCAGCCCCAGCATTTT.

The sample holds a few counts of this clone. The genes are TRBV12-2 and TRBJ2-2; TRBD2 reflects the table's D call only, with no check against the DNA. TRBV12-2 is classified as a pseudogene. The CDR3 totals 19 residues. The CDR3 coding sequence is TGTGCAGCTCGCTTCCGGGACGGCATAGCGGGAGTGAACACCGGGGAGCTGTTTTTT. Its protein is CAARFRDGIAGVNTGELFF.

This clone was seen a few times. The sample has other DNA sequences that encode this CDR3 too. The CDR3 reads CSGDRGGTDTQYF. The DNA of the CDR3 is TGCAGCGGTGACAGGGGTGGTACAGATACGCAGTATTTT. This chain uses TRBV29-1 with TRBJ2-3, with 8 bases that match TRBD1. After removal of 7 bases from V and 3 bases from J, the junction contained 6 bases not matched to a gene. Germline V lookup: CDR1 SQVTM, CDR2 ANQGSEA. CDR3 length: 13 amino acids.

Ten or more counts support this clone. The chain uses TRBV21-1 and TRBJ1-5; TRBD1, as called in the table, went unchecked against the DNA. TRBV21-1 is a recognized pseudogene. The CDR3 length is 13 residues. The CDR3 reads CASSGQGDQPQHF. In nucleotides, the CDR3 is TGTGCCAGCAGCGGACAGGGCGATCAGCCCCAGCATTTT.